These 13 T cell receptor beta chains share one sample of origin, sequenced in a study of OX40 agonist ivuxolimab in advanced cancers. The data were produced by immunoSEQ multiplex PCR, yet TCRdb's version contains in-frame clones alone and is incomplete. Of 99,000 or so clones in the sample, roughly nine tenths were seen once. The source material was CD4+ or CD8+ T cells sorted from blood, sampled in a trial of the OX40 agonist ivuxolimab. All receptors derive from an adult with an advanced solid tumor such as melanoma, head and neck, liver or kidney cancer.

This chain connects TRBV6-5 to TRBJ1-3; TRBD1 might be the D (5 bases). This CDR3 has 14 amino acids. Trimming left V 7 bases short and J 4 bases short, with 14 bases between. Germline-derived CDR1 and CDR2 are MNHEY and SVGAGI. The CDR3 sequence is CASIGGDSGNTIYF. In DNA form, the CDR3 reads TGTGCCAGCATCGGCGGGGACTCCGGAAACACCATATATTTT.

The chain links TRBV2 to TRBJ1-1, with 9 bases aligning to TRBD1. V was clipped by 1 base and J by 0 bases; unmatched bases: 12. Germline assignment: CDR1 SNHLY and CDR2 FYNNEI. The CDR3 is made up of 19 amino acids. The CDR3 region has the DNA TGTGCCAGCAGTGAAGTGTCCGGGACAGGGTATGAGGTGAACACTGAAGCTTTCTTT. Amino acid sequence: CASSEVSGTGYEVNTEAFF.

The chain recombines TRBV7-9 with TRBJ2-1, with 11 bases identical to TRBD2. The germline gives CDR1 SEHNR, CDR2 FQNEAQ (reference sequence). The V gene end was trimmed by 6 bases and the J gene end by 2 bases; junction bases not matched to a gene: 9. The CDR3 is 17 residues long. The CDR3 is CASSLGLAEATYNEQFF. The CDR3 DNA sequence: TGTGCCAGCAGTCTGGGACTAGCGGAGGCCACCTACAATGAGCAGTTCTTC. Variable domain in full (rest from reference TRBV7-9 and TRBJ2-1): DTGVSQNPRHKITKRGQNVTFRCDPISEHNRLYWYRQTLGQGPEFLTYFQNEAQLEKSRLLSDRFSAERPKGSFSTLEIQRTEQGDSAMYLCASSLGLAEATYNEQFFGPGTRLTVL.

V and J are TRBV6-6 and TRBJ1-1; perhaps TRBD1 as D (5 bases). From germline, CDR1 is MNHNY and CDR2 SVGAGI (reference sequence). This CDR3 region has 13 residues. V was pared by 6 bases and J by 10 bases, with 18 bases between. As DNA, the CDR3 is TGTGCCAGCAGGAGTTACGGGAGGGGAGCAGCTTTCTTT. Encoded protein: CASRSYGRGAAFF.

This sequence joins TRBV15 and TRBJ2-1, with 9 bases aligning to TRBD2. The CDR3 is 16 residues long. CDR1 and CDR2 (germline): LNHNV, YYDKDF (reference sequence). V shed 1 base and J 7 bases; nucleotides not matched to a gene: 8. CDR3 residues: CATSRVGTSNGNEQFF. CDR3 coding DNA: TGTGCCACCAGCAGAGTTGGGACTAGCAATGGGAATGAGCAGTTCTTC.

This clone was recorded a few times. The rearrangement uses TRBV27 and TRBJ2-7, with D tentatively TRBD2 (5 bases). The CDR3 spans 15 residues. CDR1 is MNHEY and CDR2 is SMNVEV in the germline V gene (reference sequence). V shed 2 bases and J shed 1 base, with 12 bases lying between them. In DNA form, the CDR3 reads TGTGCCAGCAGTTTAACGGGGTATCGTTCCTACGAGCAGTACTTC. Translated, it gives CASSLTGYRSYEQYF.

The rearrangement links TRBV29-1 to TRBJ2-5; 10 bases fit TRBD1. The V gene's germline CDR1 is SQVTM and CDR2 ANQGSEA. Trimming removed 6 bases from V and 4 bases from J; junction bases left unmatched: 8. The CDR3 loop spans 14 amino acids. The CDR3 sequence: CSVLDRGRGETQYF. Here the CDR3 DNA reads TGCAGCGTACTCGACAGGGGGCGGGGAGAGACCCAGTACTTC.

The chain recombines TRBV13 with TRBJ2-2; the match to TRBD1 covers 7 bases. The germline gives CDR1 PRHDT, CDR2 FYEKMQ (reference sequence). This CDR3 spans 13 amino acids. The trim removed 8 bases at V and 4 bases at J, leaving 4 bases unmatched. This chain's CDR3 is CASCYRGTGELFF. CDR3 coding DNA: TGTGCCAGCTGCTACAGGGGCACCGGGGAGCTGTTTTTT.

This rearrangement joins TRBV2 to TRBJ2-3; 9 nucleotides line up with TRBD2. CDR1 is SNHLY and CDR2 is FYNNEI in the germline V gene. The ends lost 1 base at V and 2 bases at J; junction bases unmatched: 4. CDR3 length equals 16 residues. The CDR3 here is CASSEGAGGYTDTQYF. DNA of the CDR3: TGTGCCAGCAGTGAAGGGGCGGGAGGGTACACAGATACGCAGTATTTT.

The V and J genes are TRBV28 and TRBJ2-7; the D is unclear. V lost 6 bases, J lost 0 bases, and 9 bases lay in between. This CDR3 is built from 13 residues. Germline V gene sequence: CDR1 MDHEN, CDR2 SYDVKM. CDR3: CASSERYSYEQYF. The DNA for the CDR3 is TGTGCCAGCAGCGAACGGTACTCCTACGAGCAGTACTTC. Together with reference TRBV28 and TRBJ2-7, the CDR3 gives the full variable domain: DVKVTQSSRYLVKRTGEKVFLECVQDMDHENMFWYRQDPGLGLRLIYFSYDVKMKEKGDIPEGYSVSREKKERFSLILESASTNQTSMYLCASSERYSYEQYFGPGTRLTVT.

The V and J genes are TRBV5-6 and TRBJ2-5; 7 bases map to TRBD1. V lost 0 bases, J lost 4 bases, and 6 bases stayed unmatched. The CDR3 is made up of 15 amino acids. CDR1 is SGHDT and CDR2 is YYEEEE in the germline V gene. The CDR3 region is CASSLDRGPVETQYF. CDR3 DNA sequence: TGTGCCAGCAGCTTGGACAGGGGCCCTGTAGAGACCCAGTACTTC.

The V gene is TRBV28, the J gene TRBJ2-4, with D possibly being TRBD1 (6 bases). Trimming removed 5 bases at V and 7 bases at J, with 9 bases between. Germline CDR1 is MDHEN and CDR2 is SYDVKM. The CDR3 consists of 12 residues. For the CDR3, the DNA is TGTGCCAGCAGTCGTAGGGGGAACATTCAGTACTTC. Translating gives CASSRRGNIQYF.

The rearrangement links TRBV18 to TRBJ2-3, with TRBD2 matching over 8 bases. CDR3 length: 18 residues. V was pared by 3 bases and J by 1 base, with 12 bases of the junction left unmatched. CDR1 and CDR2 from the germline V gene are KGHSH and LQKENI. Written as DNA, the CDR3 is TGTGCCAGCTCACCCACGGCGGGAGGACTAGGGGGCACAGATACGCAGTATTTT. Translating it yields CASSPTAGGLGGTDTQYF.